This T cell receptor beta chain is drawn from a study of naive and memory T cell subsets. Study-level findings and limits: In CD4 and CD8 cells, diversity dropped from naive through EMRA.

An equimolar mix of two oligonucleotides served as the beta constant-region primer for TRBC1 and TRBC2. MiXCR, run by TCRdb on the UMI-ligation and nested PCR reads, gives a single entry per CDR3 protein. The sample includes around 90,000 distinct CDR3 sequences, more than 6.5% of them seen just once. Cells stained for CD3, CD4, CD8, CD45RA, CD27 and viability were sorted into four CD45RA/CD27 subsets. This clonotype was seen many times. The antigen remains undetermined. One end of the junction does not line up with germline, which may come from a read error. The sample consisted of central memory CD4+ T cells from blood. The clonotype was recovered from a human donor in good health.

The CDR3 spells CATQSGPSSHEQYF. The CDR3 DNA is TGTGCCACCCAGTCCGGACCTAGCTCCCACGAGCAGTACTTC. The V call is TRBV28, the J call TRBJ2-7, with a tentative D call TRBD2 (5 bases). In germline, CDR1 is MDHEN, CDR2 SYDVKM. There are 14 residues in the CDR3.